This T cell receptor beta chain was captured in a study of CD8 T cells in ankylosing spondylitis. The CDR3 contains 15 residues. V lost 5 bases to trimming and J lost 3 bases; unmatched junction nucleotides: 5. CDR1 is MNHNS, CDR2 SASEGT, per germline. MiXCR, run by TCRdb on the 5' RACE reads, gives a single entry per CDR3 protein. Of 500,000 to 650,000 distinct CDR3 sequences listed, approximately 5.3% are singletons. General study results and limits: Earlier studies detected some motif variants in reactive arthritis synovial fluid and blood. Significant enrichment of disease-linked clones was reported in matched ankylosing spondylitis synovial fluid. One TCR beta motif, made up of roughly 8 highly homologous variants, appeared characteristic of ankylosing spondylitis blood. Clones linked with disease were CD8+ and fairly uncommon in the peripheral blood.

On this clonotype itself: What it binds is not known.

The sequence derives from a male donor with ankylosing spondylitis. Specimen: blood, either unsorted or a sorted T cell fraction (not recorded which). The chain recombines TRBV6-1 with TRBJ2-5, with 11 bases that match TRBD2. For the CDR3, the DNA is TGTGCCAGCAGTCCCCCGGGACTAGCGGAAGAGACCCAGTACTTC. Translating gives CASSPPGLAEETQYF.